The 5 T cell receptor beta chains presented below share a single source sample, sequenced in a study of multiple sclerosis patients with progressive multifocal leukoencephalopathy. Clones were read by immunoSEQ multiplex PCR, and TCRdb kept only the in-frame ones, dropping some. The data contain fewer than 35,000 clones, about 91% of them seen just once; the ten biggest clones take up around 1.5%. Time point here: before natalizumab initiation. Sequencing input: PBMCs. The source is a human donor with multiple sclerosis.

The J gene is TRBJ2-1, the V gene TRBV19, with 12 bases fitting TRBD1. The CDR3 loop spans 14 amino acids. Trimming at V came to 4 bases and at J to 9 bases, leaving 4 bases not matched to a gene. CDR1 LNHDA and CDR2 SQIVND come from the germline V gene (reference sequence). The DNA of the CDR3 is TGTGCCAGTAGTAAGGGACAGGGGGCGGTTGAGCAGTTCTTC. Residues: CASSKGQGAVEQFF.

The chain employs TRBV5-1 and TRBJ2-7, with TRBD2 matching 10 bases. The CDR3 has 16 residues. Trimming removed 1 base from V and 8 bases from J; junction bases left unmatched: 12. Germline V gene sequence: CDR1 SGHRS, CDR2 YFSETQ. This CDR3 reads CASSLLRISSGSKQYF. The DNA for the CDR3 is TGCGCCAGCAGCTTGCTTCGGATTTCTAGCGGGAGCAAGCAGTACTTC.

The V gene is TRBV7-2, the J gene TRBJ1-6; 8 bases fit TRBD1. There are 15 residues in the CDR3. V lost 3 bases, J lost 7 bases, and 5 bases stayed unmatched. The germline CDR1 and CDR2 sequences are SGHTA and FQGNSA. The CDR3 here is CASSFGQGYNSPLHF. CDR3 nucleotides: TGTGCCAGCAGCTTCGGACAGGGCTACAATTCACCCCTCCACTTT.

The chain combines TRBV21-1 with TRBJ1-2; TRBD1, the table's D call, lacks a check against the DNA. TRBV21-1 is marked as a pseudogene. The CDR3 runs 19 residues. CDR3 loop: CASSKVNRGGGKAPYGYTF. The CDR3 nucleotides read TGTGCCAGCAGCAAAGTAAACAGGGGAGGAGGTAAGGCCCCCTATGGCTACACCTTC.

The chain couples TRBV6-5 to TRBJ2-7; no reliable D call. Trimming shortened V by 5 bases and J by 2 bases, and 10 bases separated the two germline ends. The CDR3 is 13 amino acids. The germline V gene encodes CDR1 MNHEY and CDR2 SVGAGI. The CDR3 DNA reads TGTGCCAGCAGTCACGGCCTCCCCTACGAGCAGTACTTC. It codes for CASSHGLPYEQYF.